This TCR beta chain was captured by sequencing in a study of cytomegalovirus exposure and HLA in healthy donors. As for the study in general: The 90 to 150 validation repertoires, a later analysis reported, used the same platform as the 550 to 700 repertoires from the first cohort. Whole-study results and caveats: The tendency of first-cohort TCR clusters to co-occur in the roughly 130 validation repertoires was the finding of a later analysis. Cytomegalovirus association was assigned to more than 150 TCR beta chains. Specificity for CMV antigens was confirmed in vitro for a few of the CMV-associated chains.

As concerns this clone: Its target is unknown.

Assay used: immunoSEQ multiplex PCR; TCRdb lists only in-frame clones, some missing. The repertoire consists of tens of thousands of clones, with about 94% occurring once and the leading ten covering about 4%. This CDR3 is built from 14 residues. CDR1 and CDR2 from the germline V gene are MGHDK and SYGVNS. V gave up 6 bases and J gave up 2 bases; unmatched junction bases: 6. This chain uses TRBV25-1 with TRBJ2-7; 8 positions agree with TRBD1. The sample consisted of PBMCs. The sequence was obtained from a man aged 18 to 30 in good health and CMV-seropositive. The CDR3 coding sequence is TGTGCCAGCAGGGCCGAGACAGGGGCCTACGAGCAGTACTTC. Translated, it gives CASRAETGAYEQYF.